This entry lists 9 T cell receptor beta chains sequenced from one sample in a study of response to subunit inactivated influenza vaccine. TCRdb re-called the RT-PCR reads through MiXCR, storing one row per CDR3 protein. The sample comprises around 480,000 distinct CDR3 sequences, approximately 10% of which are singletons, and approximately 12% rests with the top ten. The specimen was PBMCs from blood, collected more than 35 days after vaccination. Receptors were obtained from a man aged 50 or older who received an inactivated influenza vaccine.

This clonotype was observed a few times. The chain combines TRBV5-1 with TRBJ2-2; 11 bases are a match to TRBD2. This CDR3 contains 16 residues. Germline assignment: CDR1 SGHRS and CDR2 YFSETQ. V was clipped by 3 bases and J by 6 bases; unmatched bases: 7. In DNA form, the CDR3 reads TGCGCCAGCAGCTCCCAACTAGCGGGAGTCGCCGGGGAGCTGTTTTTT. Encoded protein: CASSSQLAGVAGELFF.

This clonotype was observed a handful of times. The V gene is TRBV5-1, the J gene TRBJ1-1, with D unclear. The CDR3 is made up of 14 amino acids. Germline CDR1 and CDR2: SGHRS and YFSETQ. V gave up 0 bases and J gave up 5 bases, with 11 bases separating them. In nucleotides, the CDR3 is TGCGCCAGCAGCTTGGACCCTACGCGGACTGAAGCTTTCTTT. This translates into CASSLDPTRTEAFF.

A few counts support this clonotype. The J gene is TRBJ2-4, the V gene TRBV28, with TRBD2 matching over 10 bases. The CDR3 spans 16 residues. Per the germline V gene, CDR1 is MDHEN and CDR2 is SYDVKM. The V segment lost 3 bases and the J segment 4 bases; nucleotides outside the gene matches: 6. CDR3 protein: CASSLSSGGPKNIQYF. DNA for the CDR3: TGTGCCAGCAGTTTGTCTAGCGGGGGTCCTAAAAACATTCAGTACTTC.

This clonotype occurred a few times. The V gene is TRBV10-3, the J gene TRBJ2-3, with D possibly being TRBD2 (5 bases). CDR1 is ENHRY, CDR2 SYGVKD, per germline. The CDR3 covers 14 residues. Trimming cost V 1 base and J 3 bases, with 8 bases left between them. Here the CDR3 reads CAISEYRETDTQYF. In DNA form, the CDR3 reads TGTGCCATCAGTGAGTATAGGGAGACAGATACGCAGTATTTT.

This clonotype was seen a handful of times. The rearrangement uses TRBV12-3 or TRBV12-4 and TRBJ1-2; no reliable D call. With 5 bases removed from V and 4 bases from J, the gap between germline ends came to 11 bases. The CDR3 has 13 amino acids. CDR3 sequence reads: CASSEWIPYGYTF. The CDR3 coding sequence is TGTGCCAGCAGTGAGTGGATCCCCTATGGCTACACCTTC.

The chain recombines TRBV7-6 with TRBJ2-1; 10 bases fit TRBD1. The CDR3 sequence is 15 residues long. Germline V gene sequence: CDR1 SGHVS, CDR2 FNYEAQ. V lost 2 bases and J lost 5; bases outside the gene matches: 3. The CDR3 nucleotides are TGTGCCAGCAGCTTACGGACAGGGGGAAACAATGAGCAGTTCTTC. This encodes CASSLRTGGNNEQFF.

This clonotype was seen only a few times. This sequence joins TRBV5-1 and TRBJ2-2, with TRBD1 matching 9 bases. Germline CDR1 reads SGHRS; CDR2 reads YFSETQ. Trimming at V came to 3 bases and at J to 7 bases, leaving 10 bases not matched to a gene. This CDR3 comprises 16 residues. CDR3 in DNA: TGCGCCAGCAGCTCGACTCCGGGACAGGGTATCGGGGAGCTGTTTTTT. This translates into CASSSTPGQGIGELFF.

As DNA, the CDR3 is TGTGCCAGCAGCGTCTTAACCACAGATACGCAGTATTTT. Translation: CASSVLTTDTQYF. This rearrangement joins TRBV9 to TRBJ2-3; D call uncertain. CDR3 length: 13 residues. CDR1 SGDLS and CDR2 YYNGEE come from the germline V gene. V lost 2 bases and J 2 bases, leaving 6 bases between the germline ends.

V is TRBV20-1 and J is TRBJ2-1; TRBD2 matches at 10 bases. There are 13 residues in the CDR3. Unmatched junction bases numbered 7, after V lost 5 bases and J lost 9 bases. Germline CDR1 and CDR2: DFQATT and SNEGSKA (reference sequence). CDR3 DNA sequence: TGCAGTGCTGGGGCTAGCGGGAGCATTGAGCAGTTCTTC. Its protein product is CSAGASGSIEQFF.